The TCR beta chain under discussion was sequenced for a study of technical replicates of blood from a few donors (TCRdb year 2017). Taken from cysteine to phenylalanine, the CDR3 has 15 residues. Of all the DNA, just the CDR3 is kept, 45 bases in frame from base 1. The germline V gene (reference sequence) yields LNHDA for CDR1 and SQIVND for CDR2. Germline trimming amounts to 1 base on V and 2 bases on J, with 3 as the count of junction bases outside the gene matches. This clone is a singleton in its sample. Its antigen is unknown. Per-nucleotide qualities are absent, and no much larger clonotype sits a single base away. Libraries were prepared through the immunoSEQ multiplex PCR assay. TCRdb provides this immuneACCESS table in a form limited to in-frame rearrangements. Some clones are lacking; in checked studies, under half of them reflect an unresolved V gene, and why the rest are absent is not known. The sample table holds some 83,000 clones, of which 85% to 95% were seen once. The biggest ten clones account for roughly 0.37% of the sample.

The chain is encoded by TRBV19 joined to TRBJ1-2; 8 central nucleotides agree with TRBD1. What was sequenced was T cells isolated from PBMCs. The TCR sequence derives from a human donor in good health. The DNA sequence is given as TGTGCCAGTAGTATAGTAGGGACAGGCAACTATGGCTACACCTTC. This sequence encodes CASSIVGTGNYGYTF.